This T cell receptor beta chain was sequenced for a study of blood T cell repertoires in COVID-19. Study-wide background: Material from acute and convalescent COVID-19 was sourced from the United States, Italy and Spain.

Source study methods: Nucleated cell number was recorded as an estimate derived from reference gene primer amplification. Some clones are missing from TCRdb's copy, which holds only in-frame ones; the method was immunoSEQ multiplex PCR. V and J calls and clone size are copied from that table; D and trimming were computed from the DNA. The table lists about 64,000 clones, just over 85% of them singletons. Germline V gene lookup returns CDR1 SGDLS and CDR2 YYNGEE. The ends were cut back, 3 bases at V and 1 base at J, with 19 bases in the middle. The CDR3 consists of 17 residues. Sequencing used peripheral blood. This clonotype originated in a middle-aged man with active COVID-19. This chain uses TRBV9 with TRBJ1-1, with D perhaps matching TRBD1 (6 bases). CDR3 DNA sequence: TGTGCCAGCAGCGCAAACCCAGGGGAACTAAGGAACACTGAAGCTTTCTTT. Its translation is CASSANPGELRNTEAFF.